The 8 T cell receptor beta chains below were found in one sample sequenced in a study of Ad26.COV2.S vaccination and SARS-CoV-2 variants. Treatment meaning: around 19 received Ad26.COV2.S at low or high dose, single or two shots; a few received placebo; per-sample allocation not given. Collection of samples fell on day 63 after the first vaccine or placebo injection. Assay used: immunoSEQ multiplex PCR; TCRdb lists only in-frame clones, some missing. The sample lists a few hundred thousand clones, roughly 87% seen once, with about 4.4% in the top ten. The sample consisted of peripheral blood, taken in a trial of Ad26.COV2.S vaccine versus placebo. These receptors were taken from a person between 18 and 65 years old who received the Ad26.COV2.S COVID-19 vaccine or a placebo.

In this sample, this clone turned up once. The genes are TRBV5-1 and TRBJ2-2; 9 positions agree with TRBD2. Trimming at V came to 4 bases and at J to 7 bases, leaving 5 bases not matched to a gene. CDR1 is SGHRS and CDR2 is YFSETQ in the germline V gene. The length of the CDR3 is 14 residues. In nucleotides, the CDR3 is TGCGCCAGCAGCGCGGGACTAGCAGGCGGGGAGCTGTTTTTT. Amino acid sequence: CASSAGLAGGELFF.

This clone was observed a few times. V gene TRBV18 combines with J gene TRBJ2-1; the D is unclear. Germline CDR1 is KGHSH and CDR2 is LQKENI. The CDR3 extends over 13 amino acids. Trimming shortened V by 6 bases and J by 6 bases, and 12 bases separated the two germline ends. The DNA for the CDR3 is TGTGCCAGCTCCCGGACCCCCGTCAATGAGCAGTTCTTC. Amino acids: CASSRTPVNEQFF.

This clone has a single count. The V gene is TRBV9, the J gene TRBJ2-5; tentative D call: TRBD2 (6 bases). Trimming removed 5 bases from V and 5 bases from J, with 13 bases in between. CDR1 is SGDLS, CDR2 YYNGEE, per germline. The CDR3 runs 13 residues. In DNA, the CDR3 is TGTGCCAGCAGTAGACCGGGAGAGGAGACCCAGTACTTC. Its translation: CASSRPGEETQYF.

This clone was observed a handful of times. This chain's CDR3 is CASKSLNTPQHF. CDR3 DNA: TGTGCCAGTAAATCACTCAACACCCCCCAGCATTTT. This chain connects TRBV19 to TRBJ1-5; no clear D. This CDR3 has 12 residues. V shed 7 bases and J shed 10 bases, with 14 bases lying between them. Germline V CDR1 and CDR2: LNHDA, SQIVND (reference sequence).

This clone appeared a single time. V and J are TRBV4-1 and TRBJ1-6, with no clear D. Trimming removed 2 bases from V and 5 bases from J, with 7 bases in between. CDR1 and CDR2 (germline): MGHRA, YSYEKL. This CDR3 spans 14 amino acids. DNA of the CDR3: TGCGCCAGCAGCCAACTCAAAGATAATTCACCCCTCCACTTT. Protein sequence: CASSQLKDNSPLHF.

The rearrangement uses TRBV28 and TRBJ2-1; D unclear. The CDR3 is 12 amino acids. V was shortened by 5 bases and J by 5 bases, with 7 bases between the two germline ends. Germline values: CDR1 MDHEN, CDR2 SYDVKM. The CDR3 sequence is CASSLPNNEQFF. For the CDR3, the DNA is TGTGCCAGCAGTCTCCCCAACAATGAGCAGTTCTTC.

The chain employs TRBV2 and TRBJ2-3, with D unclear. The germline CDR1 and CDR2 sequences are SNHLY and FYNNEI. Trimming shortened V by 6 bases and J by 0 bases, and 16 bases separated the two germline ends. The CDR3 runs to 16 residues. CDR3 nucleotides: TGTGCCAGCAGCGATGGTTTGTGGACCAGCACAGATACGCAGTATTTT. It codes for CASSDGLWTSTDTQYF.

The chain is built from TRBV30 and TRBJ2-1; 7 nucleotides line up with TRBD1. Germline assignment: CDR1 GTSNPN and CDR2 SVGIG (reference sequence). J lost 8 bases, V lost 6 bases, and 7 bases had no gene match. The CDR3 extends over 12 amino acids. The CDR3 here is CACPRGPYEQFF. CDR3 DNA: TGTGCCTGTCCGAGGGGGCCTTATGAGCAGTTCTTC.